This is a list of T cell receptor beta chains from one sample in a study of regulatory T cells in long-lasting Graves disease. TCRdb recomputed calls from the multiplex PCR reads with MiXCR, one row per CDR3 protein. Of some 350,000 distinct CDR3 sequences listed, 16% were seen once; the top ten hold 20% to 25%. These data also formed part of another study, on T cells in Graves' hyperthyroidism and ophthalmopathy.

The specimen comprised peripheral blood mononuclear cells (PBMCs), sampled at new diagnosis, from a patient treated with antithyroid drugs. All receptors derive from a woman between 18 and 30 years old with Graves disease. Both conserved end residues are part of each CDR3. A D gene is named only where the DNA matches it firmly. Clone size is stated in some rows and not others, as once, few, many or a class when expanded.

TRBV12-3/TRBV12-4	NA	TRBJ1-2	many	CASTQSWQGAYNYGYTF	TGTGCCAGCACACAATCCTGGCAAGGGGCGTACAACTATGGCTACACCTTC
TRBV10-2	TRBD2	TRBJ2-7	few	CASSAVGGRALEQYF	TGCGCCAGCAGTGCGGTGGGCGGGAGGGCCCTCGAGCAGTACTTC
TRBV11-1	NA	TRBJ2-6	NA	CASSLASTSSANVLTF	TGTGCCAGCAGCTTAGCGTCCACCTCTAGTGCCAACGTCCTGACTTTC
TRBV9	NA	TRBJ2-2	NA	CASSPWRGSNTGELFF	TGTGCCAGCAGCCCCTGGCGGGGATCGAACACCGGGGAGCTGTTTTTT
TRBV5-1	TRBD2	TRBJ2-2	many	CASSLVGSGGANTGELFF	TGCGCCAGCAGCTTGGTTGGTAGCGGGGGCGCGAACACCGGGGAGCTGTTTTTT
TRBV3-1	NA	TRBJ2-3	many	CASSQPSVGTDTQYF	TGTGCCAGCAGCCAACCTAGCGTTGGCACAGATACGCAGTATTTT
TRBV4-1	NA	TRBJ2-3	few	CASSQPGPPTDTQYF	TGCGCCAGCAGCCAGCCGGGACCACCGACTGATACGCAGTATTTT
TRBV27	NA	TRBJ1-1	many	CASSFRGFAEAFF	TGTGCCAGCAGTTTTAGGGGATTTGCTGAAGCTTTCTTT
TRBV5-1	NA	TRBJ1-5	many	CASSLGIDQPQHF	TGCGCCAGCAGCTTGGGAATCGATCAGCCCCAGCATTTT
TRBV11-2	NA	TRBJ2-7	many	CASSLESGSREYF	TGTGCCAGCAGCTTAGAATCAGGATCCAGGGAGTACTTC
TRBV3-1	TRBD2	TRBJ2-1	many	CASSQESVLAGINIEQFF	TGTGCCAGCAGCCAAGAATCGGTATTAGCGGGGATCAACATAGAGCAGTTCTTC
TRBV6-1	NA	TRBJ2-2	NA	CASSAQGRQNTGELFF	TGTGCCAGCAGTGCCCAGGGACGCCAAAACACCGGGGAGCTGTTTTTT
TRBV7-8	TRBD1	TRBJ1-2	many	CASSSGGAVGYTF	TGTGCCAGCAGCTCAGGGGGCGCGGTGGGCTACACCTTC
TRBV20-1	TRBD2	TRBJ2-1	many	CSARPSGGYNEQFF	TGCAGTGCTAGACCCAGCGGGGGTTACAATGAGCAGTTCTTC
TRBV5-1	NA	TRBJ2-1	NA	CASSSQELPLDEQFF	TGCGCCAGCAGCAGCCAAGAGCTCCCCCTCGATGAGCAGTTCTTC
TRBV4-1	NA	TRBJ2-3	NA	CASSQDKGTDTQYF	TGCGCCAGCAGCCAAGATAAAGGCACAGATACGCAGTATTTT
TRBV10-3	NA	TRBJ2-7	many	CAISESRGQFYEQYF	TGTGCCATCAGTGAGTCGCGGGGGCAATTCTACGAGCAGTACTTC
TRBV11-1	NA	TRBJ2-5	many	CASSAQETQYF	TGTGCCAGCTCGGCCCAAGAGACCCAGTACTTC
TRBV5-1	NA	TRBJ1-2	NA	CASSLGGATEYGYTF	TGCGCCAGCAGCTTGGGCGGGGCTACGGAGTATGGCTACACCTTC
TRBV10-3	NA	TRBJ2-6	NA	CAISEYGGFGANVLTF	TGTGCCATCAGTGAATACGGTGGGTTCGGGGCCAACGTCCTGACTTTC
TRBV3-1	NA	TRBJ1-1	many	CASSQEAGNTEAFF	TGTGCCAGCAGCCAAGAGGCGGGGAACACTGAAGCTTTCTTT
TRBV27	NA	TRBJ2-7	NA	CASSLSGGQGSYEQYF	TGTGCCAGCAGTTTATCTGGGGGCCAGGGCTCCTACGAGCAGTACTTC
TRBV20-1	NA	TRBJ1-5	many	CSARAGYQPQHF	TGCAGTGCTAGAGCAGGTTATCAGCCCCAGCATTTT
TRBV20-1	NA	TRBJ2-7	many	CSAQPTGPYYEQYF	TGCAGTGCTCAACCGACAGGACCATACTACGAGCAGTACTTC
TRBV25-1	NA	TRBJ2-7	few	CASSEWSYGEQYF	TGTGCCAGCAGTGAGTGGTCTTACGGCGAGCAGTACTTC
TRBV5-1	NA	TRBJ2-7	many	CASSFNRGYEQYF	TGCGCCAGCAGCTTCAACCGGGGTTACGAGCAGTACTTC
TRBV30	NA	TRBJ2-7	many	CAWSRGATDEQYF	TGTGCCTGGAGCCGGGGAGCGACAGATGAGCAGTACTTC
TRBV20-1	NA	TRBJ2-1	many	CSASDLYEQFF	TGCAGTGCCTCCGATTTATATGAGCAGTTCTTC
TRBV9	NA	TRBJ1-2	many	CASSPDGDYGYTF	TGTGCCAGCAGCCCCGATGGGGATTATGGCTACACCTTC
TRBV12-3/TRBV12-4	NA	TRBJ2-1	many	CASSLVDNEQFF	TGTGCCAGCAGTTTAGTAGACAATGAGCAGTTCTTC
TRBV20-1	NA	TRBJ2-1	NA	CSAPVSPKYNEQFF	TGCAGTGCCCCGGTCTCCCCTAAATACAATGAGCAGTTCTTC
TRBV9	NA	TRBJ1-5	NA	CASPLIGHQPQHF	TGTGCCAGCCCCCTTATAGGTCATCAGCCCCAGCATTTT
TRBV20-1	TRBD2	TRBJ2-1	few	CSATRLAGSSYNEQFF	TGCAGTGCGACTAGACTAGCGGGAAGCTCCTACAATGAGCAGTTCTTC
TRBV27	TRBD2	TRBJ2-1	many	CASRRFLAGTYNEQFF	TGTGCCAGCAGGCGCTTCTTAGCGGGTACTTACAATGAGCAGTTCTTC
TRBV13	TRBD1	TRBJ2-3	many	CASSEGDSTRITDTQYF	TGTGCCAGCAGCGAAGGGGACAGTACAAGGATCACAGATACGCAGTATTTT
TRBV2	TRBD1	TRBJ1-4	many	CASSGQQGEGEKLFF	TGTGCCAGCAGTGGACAACAGGGGGAAGGTGAAAAACTGTTTTTT
TRBV15	TRBD1	TRBJ2-6	NA	CATSWGQPLTGANVLTF	TGTGCCACCAGCTGGGGACAGCCCTTGACTGGGGCCAACGTCCTGACTTTC
TRBV7-3	NA	TRBJ2-1	many	CASSPGEVSYNEQFF	TGTGCCAGCAGCCCGGGGGAGGTCTCCTACAATGAGCAGTTCTTC
TRBV28	TRBD2	TRBJ2-7	many	CASSPGLVRRNLYEQYF	TGTGCCAGCAGTCCCGGACTAGTTCGACGAAATCTCTACGAGCAGTACTTC
TRBV19	TRBD1	TRBJ1-2	NA	CASSGDRGRGGYTF	TGTGCCAGTAGTGGGGACAGGGGGCGCGGAGGCTACACCTTC
TRBV12-3/TRBV12-4	NA	TRBJ1-1	many	CASSQTGSNTEAFF	TGTGCCAGCAGCCAGACAGGATCGAACACTGAAGCTTTCTTT
TRBV19	NA	TRBJ1-5	few	CASTQIRASNQPQHF	TGTGCCAGTACCCAGATCCGGGCGAGCAATCAGCCCCAGCATTTT
TRBV5-5	TRBD1	TRBJ1-1	NA	CASSPLGPGQKNTEAFF	TGTGCCAGCAGCCCCCTCGGGCCGGGACAGAAGAACACTGAAGCTTTCTTT
TRBV5-1	NA	TRBJ1-3	many	CASSLGTGVIDTIYF	TGCGCCAGCAGCTTGGGGACCGGGGTCATAGACACCATATATTTT
TRBV2	NA	TRBJ2-7	many	CASSDPAEQYF	TGTGCCAGCAGTGACCCAGCAGAGCAGTACTTC
TRBV5-1	TRBD2	TRBJ2-5	many	CASSLGTSGRETQYF	TGCGCCAGCAGCTTGGGGACTAGCGGCCGAGAGACCCAGTACTTC
TRBV20-1	NA	TRBJ2-1	NA	CSASTGRGNSYNEQFF	TGCAGTGCTTCCACCGGACGGGGGAACTCCTACAATGAGCAGTTCTTC
TRBV28	NA	TRBJ2-7	many	CASSLSVLRSSYEQYF	TGTGCCAGCAGTTTATCAGTACTAAGAAGCTCCTACGAGCAGTACTTC
TRBV5-1	TRBD1	TRBJ1-6	few	CASSRTGHDNSPLHF	TGCGCCAGCAGTAGGACAGGGCACGATAATTCACCCCTCCACTTT
TRBV19	NA	TRBJ1-5	NA	CASSRIEGTGQPQHF	TGTGCCAGTAGCCGGATCGAGGGGACGGGGCAGCCCCAGCATTTT